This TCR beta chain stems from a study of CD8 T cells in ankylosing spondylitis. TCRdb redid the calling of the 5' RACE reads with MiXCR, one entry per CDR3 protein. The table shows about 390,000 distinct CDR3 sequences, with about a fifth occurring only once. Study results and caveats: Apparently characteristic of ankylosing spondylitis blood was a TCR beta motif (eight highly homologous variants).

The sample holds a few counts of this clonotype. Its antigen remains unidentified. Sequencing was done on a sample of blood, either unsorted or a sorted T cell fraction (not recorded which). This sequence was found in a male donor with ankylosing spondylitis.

In nucleotides, the CDR3 is TGTGCCAGCAGCTTGAGGTGGGGGATTAACACCGGGGAGCTGTTTTTT. Translation gives CASSLRWGINTGELFF. The chain recombines TRBV11-2 with TRBJ2-2; D may match TRBD1 or TRBD2 (5 bases each). The CDR3 length is 16 residues. Germline CDR1 is SGHAT and CDR2 is FQNNGV. Trimming removed 3 bases from V and 2 bases from J, with 13 bases in between.